Here is one TCR beta chain with its context. Its target is not known. The data were obtained in a study of shared clonotypes between healthy human individuals. Overall study: The plates for each donor numbered three CD4 naive, three CD4 memory, two CD8 naive and one CD8 memory. Points from the study as a whole: Across a few donors, naive CD4 shared around 5%, naive CD8 more than 3%, memory CD4 2.3%, memory CD8 about 0.4%. Limited genetic and exposure-history diversity came from having few donors.

TCRdb's copy holds only in-frame clones and misses some; the assay was immunoSEQ multiplex PCR. The sample includes roughly 1.4 million clones, approximately 98.5% seen only once; the top ten take about 0.4%. The CDR3 extends over 18 amino acids. Germline CDR1 and CDR2: SGHAT and FQNNGV. V was shortened by 0 bases and J by 1 base, with 16 bases between the two germline ends. Specimen: naive CD4+ T cells sorted from blood. The subset: CD45RA+ positively selected. J is TRBJ2-1 and V is TRBV11-2, with a possible D match to TRBD2 (5 bases). This receptor was identified in a man younger than 40 in good health. Here the CDR3 DNA reads TGTGCCAGCAGCTTAGATCGTTTTGAGGGAGTTTCCTACAATGAGCAGTTCTTC. Translation gives CASSLDRFEGVSYNEQFF.